This TCR beta chain appears in the sequencing data of a study of blood T cell repertoires in COVID-19. About the study: Researchers got acute and convalescent COVID-19 samples from the United States, Italy and Spain. From T cells, B-cell-depleted T cells, or PBMCs came the material, which was cDNA or gDNA.

Followed longitudinally, the Seattle patients had been enrolled during active infection. Germline V gene lookup returns CDR1 MGHDK and CDR2 SYGVNS. CDR3 length: 15 amino acids. V lost 3 bases and J lost 1; bases outside the gene matches: 4. Original processing methods: Amplification from reference gene primers served as the basis for estimated nucleated cell counts. Only in-frame clones appear in the TCRdb table, and some are missing; sequencing was by immunoSEQ multiplex PCR. The V and J calls and clone size were taken over from that table, and D and trimming were inferred from the DNA. The top ten hold roughly 5.4% of the sample, which has fewer than 200,000 clones, approximately 84% seen once.

The sequencing input was peripheral blood. This clonotype originated in a woman aged 45 to 65 with COVID-19, enrolled during active disease. The rearrangement links TRBV25-1 to TRBJ2-3; 7 nucleotides align to TRBD2. In DNA, the CDR3 is TGTGCCAGCAGTGACCGACTAGCCGGCACAGATACGCAGTATTTT. Translated: CASSDRLAGTDTQYF.